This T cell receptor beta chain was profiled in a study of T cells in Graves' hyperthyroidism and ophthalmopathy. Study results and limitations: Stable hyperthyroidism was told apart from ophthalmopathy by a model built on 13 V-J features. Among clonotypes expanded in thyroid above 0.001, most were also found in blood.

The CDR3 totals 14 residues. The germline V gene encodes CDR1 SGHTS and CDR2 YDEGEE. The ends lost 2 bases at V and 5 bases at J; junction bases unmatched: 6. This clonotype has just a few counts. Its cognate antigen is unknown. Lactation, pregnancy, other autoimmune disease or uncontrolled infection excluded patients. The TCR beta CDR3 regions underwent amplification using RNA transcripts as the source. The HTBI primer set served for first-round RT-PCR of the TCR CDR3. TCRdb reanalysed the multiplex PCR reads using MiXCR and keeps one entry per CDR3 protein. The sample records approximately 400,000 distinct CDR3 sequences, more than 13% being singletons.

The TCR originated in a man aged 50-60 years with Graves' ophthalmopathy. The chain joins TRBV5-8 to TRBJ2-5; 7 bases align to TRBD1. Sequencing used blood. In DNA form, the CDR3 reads TGTGCCAGCAGCTTTCAACAGGGGCGCGAGACCCAGTACTTC. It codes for CASSFQQGRETQYF. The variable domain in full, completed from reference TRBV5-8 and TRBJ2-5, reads EAGVTQSPTHLIKTRGQQATLRCSPISGHTSVYWYQQALGLGLQFLLWYDEGEERNRGNFPPRFSGRQFPNYSSELNVNALELEDSALYLCASSFQQGRETQYFGPGTRLLVL.